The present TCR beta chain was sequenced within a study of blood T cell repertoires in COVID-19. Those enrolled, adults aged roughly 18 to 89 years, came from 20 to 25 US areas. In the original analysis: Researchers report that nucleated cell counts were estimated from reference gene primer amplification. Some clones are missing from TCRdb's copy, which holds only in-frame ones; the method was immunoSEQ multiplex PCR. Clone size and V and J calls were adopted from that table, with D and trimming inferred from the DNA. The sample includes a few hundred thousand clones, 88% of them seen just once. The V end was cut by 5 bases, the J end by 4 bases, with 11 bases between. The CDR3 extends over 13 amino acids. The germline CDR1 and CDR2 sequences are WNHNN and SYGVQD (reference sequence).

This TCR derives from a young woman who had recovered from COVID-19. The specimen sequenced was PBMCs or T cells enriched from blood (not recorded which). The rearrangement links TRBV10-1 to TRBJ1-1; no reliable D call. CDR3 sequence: CASSRDVGTEAFF. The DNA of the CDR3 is TGCGCCAGCAGTCGGGATGTCGGCACTGAAGCTTTCTTT.